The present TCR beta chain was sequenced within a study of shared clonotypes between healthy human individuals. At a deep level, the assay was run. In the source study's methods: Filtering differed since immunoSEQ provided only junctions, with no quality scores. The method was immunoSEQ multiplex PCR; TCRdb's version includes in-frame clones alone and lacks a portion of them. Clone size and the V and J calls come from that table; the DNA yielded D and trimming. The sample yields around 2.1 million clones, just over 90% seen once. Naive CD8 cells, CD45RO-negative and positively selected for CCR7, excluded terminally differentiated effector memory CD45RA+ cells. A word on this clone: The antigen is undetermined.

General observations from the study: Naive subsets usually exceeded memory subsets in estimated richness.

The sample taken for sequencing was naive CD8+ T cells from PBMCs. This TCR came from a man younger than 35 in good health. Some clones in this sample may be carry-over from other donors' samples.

The CDR3 sequence: CASSEFRNTGELFF. Written as DNA, the CDR3 is TGCGCCAGCAGTGAGTTTCGGAACACCGGGGAGCTGTTTTTT. The J gene is TRBJ2-2, the V gene TRBV10-1; no reliable D call. Germline values: CDR1 WNHNN, CDR2 SYGVQD (reference sequence). Trimming stripped 1 base from V and 1 base from J, with 4 bases between. The CDR3 is 14 amino acids.